This entry lists 21 T cell receptor beta chains sequenced from one sample in a study of cytomegalovirus exposure and HLA in healthy donors. The repertoire was sequenced with immunoSEQ multiplex PCR; TCRdb's copy has only in-frame clones and lacks some. The table records around 200,000 clones, around 82% of them present only once. The sample comprised PBMCs. These receptors originate from a woman under 30 in good health and CMV-seropositive.

The table lists this clone with a few counts. V is TRBV5-6 and J is TRBJ1-4; TRBD1 aligns across 8 bases. V lost 5 bases, J lost 8 bases, and 5 bases stayed unmatched. Germline assignment: CDR1 SGHDT and CDR2 YYEEEE. This CDR3 contains 13 residues. CDR3 protein: CASRSRGHEKLFF. The CDR3 coding sequence is TGTGCCAGCAGGTCCAGGGGGCACGAAAAACTGTTTTTT.

The chain combines TRBV15 with TRBJ1-3; D is unresolved. CDR1 LNHNV and CDR2 YYDKDF come from the germline V gene (reference sequence). The CDR3 spans 15 residues. Trimming cost V 0 bases and J 0 bases, with 6 bases left between them. The CDR3 spells CATSRESFSGNTIYF. The CDR3 coding sequence is TGTGCCACCAGCAGAGAGTCCTTCTCTGGAAACACCATATATTTT.

The genes are TRBV2 and TRBJ2-3; perhaps TRBD2 as D (6 bases). The V end was cut by 7 bases, the J end by 0 bases, with 11 bases between. In germline, CDR1 is SNHLY, CDR2 FYNNEI. The CDR3 length is 14 residues. In DNA form, the CDR3 reads TGTGCCAGCATGGAGGGCCGTAGCACAGATACGCAGTATTTT. Its translation: CASMEGRSTDTQYF.

The V call is TRBV7-8, the J call TRBJ1-3; 8 positions agree with TRBD1. V trimming: 5 bases; J trimming: 5 bases; junction bases outside the gene matches: 5. Germline V CDR1 and CDR2: SGHVS, FQNEAQ. This CDR3 has 14 residues. The CDR3 bases are TGTGCCAGCAGCAACCGACAGGGGAGAAACACCATATATTTT. Its translation is CASSNRQGRNTIYF.

This sequence joins TRBV9 and TRBJ2-1; weak D call: TRBD1 (5 bases). Germline assignment: CDR1 SGDLS and CDR2 YYNGEE. The CDR3 totals 16 residues. V lost 4 bases and J lost 6, with 20 bases in between. The CDR3 DNA is TGTGCCAGCAGCTCCGGTTGGGGCAGGGCCACCAATGAGCAGTTCTTC. Protein sequence: CASSSGWGRATNEQFF.

This clone was counted many times. V and J are TRBV4-3 and TRBJ2-7, with a weak D call TRBD1 (6 bases). CDR3 length: 16 amino acids. The germline V gene encodes CDR1 LGHNA and CDR2 YSLEER. The V end lost 0 bases, the J end lost 4 bases, and 16 bases lay between the germline ends. CDR3 DNA: TGCGCCAGCAGCCAAGATAGGGGTCCACAGGGTTACGAGCAGTACTTC. This sequence encodes CASSQDRGPQGYEQYF.

The chain recombines TRBV7-2 with TRBJ2-7; maybe TRBD2 (6 bases). V was shortened by 9 bases and J by 0 bases, with 15 bases between the two germline ends. The germline CDR1 and CDR2 sequences are SGHTA and FQGNSA. CDR3 length equals 14 residues. DNA for the CDR3: TGTGCCAGTAGGGGCTTGGGGGGCTCCTACGAGCAGTACTTC. Amino acids: CASRGLGGSYEQYF.

This chain links TRBV5-6 with TRBJ1-5; D not resolved. Germline CDR1 is SGHDT and CDR2 is YYEEEE. The germline V and J ends were trimmed by 4 bases and 0 bases, with 11 bases remaining between them. The CDR3 is 15 residues long. The CDR3 loop is CASSLRLSSNQPQHF. CDR3 DNA sequence: TGTGCCAGCAGCCTCCGACTCAGTAGCAATCAGCCCCAGCATTTT.

V gene TRBV10-3 combines with J gene TRBJ2-5; D perhaps matches TRBD2 (6 bases). Trimming removed 10 bases at V and 2 bases at J, with 14 bases between. CDR3 length: 13 amino acids. Germline CDR1 and CDR2: ENHRY and SYGVKD. This CDR3 is CATSRDSQETQYF. Written as DNA, the CDR3 is TGTGCCACCTCCCGGGACTCACAAGAGACCCAGTACTTC.

This chain links TRBV7-2 with TRBJ1-2; possibly TRBD1 for D (6 bases). CDR3 length: 13 amino acids. Trimming pared 4 bases from V and 5 bases from J, leaving 11 bases between. From germline, CDR1 is SGHTA and CDR2 FQGNSA. CDR3 DNA sequence: TGTGCCAGCAGCTCGGGACAAGGATATGGCTACACCTTC. Encoded protein: CASSSGQGYGYTF.

In this sample, this clone turned up once. The chain combines TRBV2 with TRBJ2-5; D possibly corresponds to TRBD1 (6 bases). Trimming stripped 6 bases from V and 2 bases from J, with 13 bases between. CDR3 length: 14 residues. Germline V gives CDR1 SNHLY, CDR2 FYNNEI. The CDR3 region is CASRADRRQETQYF. The CDR3 DNA is TGTGCCAGCAGGGCAGACAGGAGACAAGAGACCCAGTACTTC.

This clone appeared a single time. This sequence joins TRBV25-1 and TRBJ2-2; D not certain. The CDR3 has 11 residues. Germline loops: CDR1 MGHDK, CDR2 SYGVNS. V was clipped by 6 bases and J by 5 bases, with 4 bases between them. CDR3 region: CASSYTGELFF. The CDR3 DNA reads as TGTGCCAGCAGCTATACCGGGGAGCTGTTTTTT.

The chain has TRBV29-1 and TRBJ2-7; a weak D match, TRBD1 (5 bases). Germline-derived CDR1 and CDR2 are SQVTM and ANQGSEA. This CDR3 has 13 residues. V lost 7 bases and J lost 4, with 17 bases in between. The CDR3 DNA sequence: TGCAGCGCTGCCGGGCGACAGTTATACGAGCAGTACTTC. It codes for CSAAGRQLYEQYF.

The chain recombines TRBV5-6 with TRBJ2-1, with TRBD2 matching 11 bases. J gave up 12 bases and V 5 bases, and 7 bases lay outside the gene matches. The CDR3 sequence is 13 residues long. The V gene's germline CDR1 is SGHDT and CDR2 YYEEEE. The CDR3 DNA reads TGTGCCAGCAGTCCACTCGGACTAGCGGGGCAGTTCTTC. Residues: CASSPLGLAGQFF.

The chain couples TRBV7-9 to TRBJ1-2, with D hard to call. CDR1 and CDR2 (germline): SEHNR, FQNEAQ (reference sequence). This CDR3 is built from 13 residues. With 2 bases removed from V and 6 bases from J, the gap between germline ends came to 10 bases. The CDR3 DNA reads as TGTGCCAGCAGCTTACGGGAAAGCGATGGCTACACCTTC. The encoded protein is CASSLRESDGYTF.

This rearrangement joins TRBV19 to TRBJ1-1; no definite D call. The CDR3 is made up of 11 amino acids. V was pared by 4 bases and J by 6 bases, with 6 bases between. Germline values: CDR1 LNHDA, CDR2 SQIVND (reference sequence). The CDR3 protein is CASSNGAEAFF. The CDR3 region has the DNA TGTGCCAGTAGTAACGGGGCTGAAGCTTTCTTT.

This chain uses TRBV6-1 with TRBJ1-4; D is unclear. Trimming took off 6 bases at V and 11 bases at J, with 16 bases between the two ends. CDR1 MNHNS and CDR2 SASEGT come from the germline V gene. This CDR3 contains 13 residues. The CDR3 DNA follows: TGTGCCAGCAGCCCAGACGACACTGGTAAACTGTTTTTT. Translating gives CASSPDDTGKLFF.

CDR3 loop: CASSLGRFSLFFGYTF. In nucleotides, the CDR3 is TGTGCCAGCAGCTTGGGGAGGTTCTCACTTTTTTTTGGCTACACCTTC. The rearrangement joins TRBV5-6 to TRBJ1-2; the D is unclear. The CDR3 length is 16 residues. The V gene lost 0 bases and the J gene lost 7 bases, with 19 bases spanning the gap. Germline V CDR1 and CDR2: SGHDT, YYEEEE.

The rearrangement uses TRBV13 and TRBJ1-2; D remains unclear. V was trimmed by 7 bases and J by 8 bases, leaving 20 bases between them. The CDR3 sequence is 14 residues long. Germline values: CDR1 PRHDT, CDR2 FYEKMQ (reference sequence). The CDR3 DNA is TGTGCCAGCACCATCGCGGCGGGGTCGAAGGGCTACACCTTC. This encodes CASTIAAGSKGYTF.

This clone was counted a few times. The chain carries TRBV7-7 and TRBJ2-1, with D hard to call. This CDR3 region has 12 residues. V was cut by 6 bases and J by 9 bases, with 12 bases left in between. Germline CDR1 and CDR2: SSHAT and FNYEAQ (reference sequence). DNA of the CDR3: TGTGCCAGCAGTTTAACACAGCCTGAGCAGTTCTTC. Its translation is CASSLTQPEQFF.

The genes are TRBV19 and TRBJ1-2; the D gene is possibly TRBD1 (5 bases). Germline V gene sequence: CDR1 LNHDA, CDR2 SQIVND (reference sequence). The CDR3 length is 13 residues. V gave up 4 bases and J gave up 7 bases, with 13 bases separating them. In DNA form, the CDR3 reads TGTGCCAGTAGTAGTTCTAACAGGTTTGGCTACACCTTC. Its protein product is CASSSSNRFGYTF.